The next 18 T cell receptor beta chains were all read from a single sample in a study of cytomegalovirus exposure and HLA in healthy donors. Repertoires were generated with immunoSEQ multiplex PCR, while TCRdb's copy carries only in-frame clones and drops some. Among 80,000 to 100,000 clones, roughly nine tenths were seen once, and the ten largest hold roughly 4%. The sample taken for sequencing was PBMCs. The origin of the receptors is a woman between 25 and 40 years old in good health and CMV-seronegative.

CDR3 sequence (DNA): TGTGCCAGCAGCTTGCTAGCGGGAGGGCCGGATACAGTATACAATGAGCAGTTCTTC. Residues: CASSLLAGGPDTVYNEQFF. The rearrangement uses TRBV5-6 and TRBJ2-1, with TRBD2 identical over 12 bases. Germline CDR1 reads SGHDT; CDR2 reads YYEEEE. The CDR3 length is 19 residues. V lost 1 base and J lost 4; bases outside the gene matches: 12.

This rearrangement joins TRBV7-2 to TRBJ1-5; D might be TRBD1 (5 bases). This CDR3 comprises 14 residues. Germline lookup yields CDR1 SGHTA and CDR2 FQGNSA. V gave up 4 bases and J gave up 5 bases, with 12 bases separating them. The CDR3 DNA reads as TGTGCCAGCAGCTCTAGGGGAGGAGATCAGCCCCAGCATTTT. As protein: CASSSRGGDQPQHF.

This chain uses TRBV19 with TRBJ1-2; D not certain. Germline V gene data show CDR1 as LNHDA and CDR2 as SQIVND (reference sequence). Trimming pared 4 bases from V and 2 bases from J, leaving 5 bases between. This CDR3 is built from 12 residues. CDR3 in amino acids: CASSRQNYGYTF. DNA for the CDR3: TGTGCCAGTAGTAGGCAGAACTATGGCTACACCTTC.

The V gene is TRBV7-9, the J gene TRBJ2-7; possible D gene TRBD1, 6 bases. Trimming pared 5 bases from V and 5 bases from J, leaving 13 bases between. Germline CDR1 is SEHNR and CDR2 is FQNEAQ (reference sequence). The length of the CDR3 is 13 residues. CDR3 DNA: TGTGCCAGCAGCCCGATACAGGGTAACGAGCAGTACTTC. Translation: CASSPIQGNEQYF.

CDR3 amino acids: CASSAKGQNNSPLHF. The CDR3, as DNA: TGTGCCAGCAGCGCTAAAGGACAGAATAATTCACCCCTCCACTTT. The rearrangement uses TRBV9 and TRBJ1-6; perhaps TRBD1 as D (6 bases). The CDR3 extends over 15 amino acids. CDR1 and CDR2 from the germline V gene are SGDLS and YYNGEE. V was cut by 3 bases and J by 5 bases, with 12 bases left in between.

This clone was found once. The chain employs TRBV25-1 and TRBJ1-4, with D perhaps matching TRBD1 (6 bases). CDR3 length equals 13 residues. Germline loops: CDR1 MGHDK, CDR2 SYGVNS. The V gene lost 8 bases and the J gene lost 8 bases, with 15 bases spanning the gap. DNA of the CDR3: TGTGCCAGCCTCGGGGGGCCTGGAGAAAAACTGTTTTTT. This codes for CASLGGPGEKLFF.

This clone occurred once. The V and J genes are TRBV5-1 and TRBJ2-7; 15 positions agree with TRBD2. CDR3 length: 17 residues. V lost 3 bases and J lost 5; bases outside the gene matches: 9. CDR1 SGHRS and CDR2 YFSETQ come from the germline V gene. CDR3: CASSSSGTSGRYNEQYF. The CDR3 DNA reads as TGCGCCAGCAGCTCATCCGGGACTAGCGGGAGGTATAACGAGCAGTACTTC.

This clone was observed at least ten times. The V gene is TRBV7-9, the J gene TRBJ1-1, with D maybe TRBD1 (6 bases). V lost 5 bases and J lost 6, with 22 bases in between. This CDR3 comprises 16 residues. CDR1 and CDR2 (germline): SEHNR, FQNEAQ (reference sequence). The CDR3 sequence is CASSQPSVGGRSEAFF. The CDR3 DNA sequence: TGTGCCAGCAGCCAGCCCTCAGTGGGGGGGCGTTCTGAAGCTTTCTTT.

Only one count was recorded for this clone. The chain couples TRBV28 to TRBJ2-1; D may be TRBD2 (5 bases). CDR1 MDHEN and CDR2 SYDVKM come from the germline V gene. The germline V and J ends were trimmed by 2 bases and 7 bases, with 9 bases remaining between them. This CDR3 has 13 amino acids. The CDR3 region has the DNA TGTGCCAGCAGTTTAGGGTGGGAGAATGAGCAGTTCTTC. This encodes CASSLGWENEQFF.

The chain recombines TRBV11-2 with TRBJ1-2; D may be TRBD1 (6 bases). V lost 3 bases and J lost 5, with 13 bases in between. The CDR3 totals 14 residues. The V gene's germline CDR1 is SGHAT and CDR2 FQNNGV. The CDR3 loop reads CASSLNSGVYGYTF. As DNA, the CDR3 is TGTGCCAGCAGCTTGAATTCAGGGGTTTATGGCTACACCTTC. The whole variable domain, remainder taken from reference TRBV11-2 and TRBJ1-2, is EAGVAQSPRYKIIEKRQSVAFWCNPISGHATLYWYQQILGQGPKLLIQFQNNGVVDDSQLPKDRFSAERLKGVDSTLKIQPAKLEDSAVYLCASSLNSGVYGYTFGSGTRLTVV.

The gene calls are TRBV2 and TRBJ2-3, with 12 bases that match TRBD2. Trimming removed 9 bases from V and 2 bases from J; junction bases left unmatched: 9. CDR1 is SNHLY, CDR2 FYNNEI, per germline. The CDR3 is 16 amino acids. The CDR3 here is CASTAGLAGFTDTQYF. In DNA, the CDR3 is TGTGCCAGTACTGCCGGACTAGCGGGATTCACAGATACGCAGTATTTT.

The chain couples TRBV6-5 to TRBJ2-3, with a possible D match to TRBD2 (6 bases). Germline CDR1 is MNHEY and CDR2 is SVGAGI. Trimming cost V 2 bases and J 3 bases, with 6 bases left between them. This CDR3 is built from 13 residues. CDR3 sequence reads: CASSYGTTDTQYF. The CDR3 nucleotides are TGTGCCAGCAGTTACGGGACTACAGATACGCAGTATTTT.

The chain recombines TRBV11-2 with TRBJ2-2; TRBD1 might be the D (5 bases). Trimming cost V 1 base and J 6 bases, with 9 bases left between them. The germline gives CDR1 SGHAT, CDR2 FQNNGV. The CDR3 runs to 14 residues. CDR3 in amino acids: CASSLGGFPGELFF. The CDR3 DNA reads as TGTGCCAGCAGCTTAGGGGGCTTCCCCGGGGAGCTGTTTTTT.

The count of this clone is one. V usage is TRBV4-3 and J usage is TRBJ2-2; TRBD1 matches at 12 bases. CDR3 length: 16 amino acids. Looked up from germline, CDR1 is LGHNA and CDR2 is YSLEER. V shed 5 bases and J 5 bases; nucleotides not matched to a gene: 6. CDR3 in DNA: TGCGCCAGCAGCGGGGGACAGGGGGCGCGGACCGGGGAGCTGTTTTTT. It specifies CASSGGQGARTGELFF.

This clone was observed a few times. The chain employs TRBV10-1 and TRBJ1-5, with D unresolved. The germline V gene encodes CDR1 WNHNN and CDR2 SYGVQD (reference sequence). The V end lost 3 bases, the J end lost 5 bases, and 8 bases lay between the germline ends. There are 13 residues in the CDR3. The DNA of the CDR3 is TGCGCCAGCAGTGAACTGTTGGATCAGCCCCAGCATTTT. It encodes CASSELLDQPQHF.

The V call is TRBV11-2, the J call TRBJ2-3, with 9 bases aligning to TRBD2. The germline CDR1 and CDR2 sequences are SGHAT and FQNNGV. The CDR3 spans 14 residues. J was trimmed by 3 bases and V by 4 bases; bases with no gene match: 2. The CDR3 region has the DNA TGTGCCAGCAGCTGGCGGGGGGGAACAGATACGCAGTATTTT. It is translated as CASSWRGGTDTQYF.

The CDR3 DNA sequence: TGTGCCAGCAGTAGCGGGATCGCCTACAATGAGCAGTTCTTC. It yields the protein CASSSGIAYNEQFF. The chain couples TRBV9 to TRBJ2-1; 8 bases match TRBD2. CDR1 is SGDLS, CDR2 YYNGEE, per germline. V dropped 5 bases and J dropped 2; count of bases not matched to a gene: 3. The CDR3 totals 14 residues. Complete variable domain (other parts from reference TRBV9 and TRBJ2-1): DSGVTQTPKHLITATGQRVTLRCSPRSGDLSVYWYQQSLDQGLQFLIQYYNGEERAKGNILERFSAQQFPDLHSELNLSSLELGDSALYFCASSSGIAYNEQFFGPGTRLTVL.

The rearrangement uses TRBV6-5 and TRBJ1-3, with D unresolved. The V gene lost 5 bases and the J gene lost 4 bases, with 15 bases spanning the gap. The V gene's germline CDR1 is MNHEY and CDR2 SVGAGI. The CDR3 consists of 15 residues. This chain's CDR3 is CASSISVSVGNTIYF. CDR3 bases: TGTGCCAGCAGTATCTCTGTTTCGGTAGGAAACACCATATATTTT.